This T cell receptor beta chain was identified during a study of beta chain features in type 1 diabetes. Study details: Cell yields, gender and age were similar in healthy donors and patients.

Expressed TCRB transcripts were sequenced after all isolated RNA was converted to cDNA. Data came from immunoSEQ multiplex PCR; TCRdb stores just in-frame clones and leaves some out. The sample lists about 160,000 clones; 9% were seen once. Findings of the study overall: Reads derived from cDNA could over-represent cells showing high TCR expression. TCRB CDR3s were moderately but significantly shorter in Type 1 diabetes patients in all four CD4+ subsets. Relative to healthy donors, patients appeared to have naive, central memory and Treg TCRB repertoires that were more similar.

This clone turned up a few times. Its antigen is unidentified. The junction had 10 bases not matched to a gene; V was cut back by 5 bases and J by 2 bases. Germline V gene lookup returns CDR1 SGHDT and CDR2 YYEEEE. This CDR3 contains 16 residues. The chain uses TRBV5-6 and TRBJ2-1; 7 nucleotides match TRBD1. The TCR comes from a woman in her twenties or thirties with type 1 diabetes. The sequencing sample was made of central memory CD4+ T cells from blood. CDR3 bases: TGTGCCAGCAGTAGAGCCGGGACAGAGACCTACAATGAGCAGTTCTTC. Translating it yields CASSRAGTETYNEQFF.